The rows below give T cell receptor beta chains drawn from one sample of a study of CXCR3-negative and CXCR3-positive naive CD8 T cells. TCRdb re-called the 5' RACE reads; one entry per CDR3 protein, DNA not given. The repertoire table contains 55,000 to 70,000 distinct CDR3 sequences. Sequenced input: naive CXCR3+ CD8+ T cells from blood. These receptors originate from a human donor in good health. Some clones in this sample may be carry-over from other donors' samples. CDR3s include the opening cysteine and the closing phenylalanine or tryptophan. Clone size is stated in some rows and not others, as once, few, many or a class when expanded.

>-|12|TRBJ2-7|TRBV7-9
CASAFLANEQYF
>-|13|TRBJ2-7|TRBV7-6
CASSPSDRGEQYF
>-|14|TRBJ1-1|TRBV11-3
CASSFQGADTEAFF
>-|15|TRBJ2-7|TRBV4-1
CASSHGQGGTYEQYF
>-|16|TRBJ2-5|TRBV7-2
CASSGGTSGLQETQYF
>-|16|TRBJ1-4|TRBV27
CASSPPGYGLNEKLFF
>-|12|TRBJ2-5|TRBV29-1
CSVESWAETQYF
>-|16|TRBJ1-4|TRBV25-1
CASGEGGWGNPEKLFF
>-|16|TRBJ2-1|TRBV10-3
CAISPRDGRADNEQFF
>-|14|TRBJ2-1|TRBV6-5
CASNPRAGNNEQFF
>-|13|TRBJ2-1|TRBV7-2
CASSLDGRNEQFF
>-|14|TRBJ2-7|TRBV7-2
CASSLTGAPYEQYF
>-|14|TRBJ2-3|TRBV2
CASMTTEFTDTQYF
>-|13|TRBJ2-7|TRBV28
CASSPHDSYEQYF
>-|15|TRBJ2-4|TRBV15
CATSMGGQAKNIQYF
>medium-sized|15|TRBJ2-2|TRBV6-5
CASSYSRLAGGELFF
>-|14|TRBJ2-1|TRBV20-1
CSASDASSYNEQFF
>-|15|TRBJ2-7|TRBV6-5
CASSESGQRTYEQYF
>-|15|TRBJ1-4|TRBV28
CASRAGQGSYNRLFF
>-|16|TRBJ2-2|TRBV6-2/TRBV6-3
CASSHPRTGRDGELFF
>-|15|TRBJ2-2|TRBV29-1
CSAQGLAANTGELFF
>-|14|TRBJ2-7|TRBV9
CASSASGGEYEQYF
>-|12|TRBJ1-2|TRBV7-9
CASSTRGDGYTF
>-|14|TRBJ2-7|TRBV29-1
CSVTQDRGSYEQYF
>-|13|TRBJ1-4|TRBV3-1
CASSLYANEKLFF
>-|16|TRBJ1-5|TRBV10-1
CANPKQGRFRYQPQHF
>-|15|TRBJ2-7|TRBV29-1
CSVAGGPDRVVEQYF
>-|14|TRBJ1-1|TRBV27
CASSFGTKNTEAFF
>-|15|TRBJ1-2|TRBV20-1
CSASLRTGPGYGYTF
>-|11|TRBJ2-7|TRBV6-5
CASSEYSEQYF
>-|16|TRBJ1-5|TRBV19
CASSIEGQIFNQPQHF
>-|12|TRBJ2-1|TRBV2
CASRDQYNEQFF
>-|12|TRBJ1-5|TRBV12-3/TRBV12-4
CASTVANQPQHF
>medium-sized|15|TRBJ1-1|TRBV7-9
CASSPGQGMNTEAFF
>-|11|TRBJ2-7|TRBV10-3
CASKQGYEQYF
>-|13|TRBJ2-7|TRBV20-1
CSAQVQGGYEQYF
>-|16|TRBJ2-5|TRBV18
CASSPATGPYQETQYF
>-|15|TRBJ2-5|TRBV10-3
CAISDPQGLTETQYF
>-|13|TRBJ2-1|TRBV6-2/TRBV6-3
CASTVTGSNEQFF
>-|12|TRBJ2-5|TRBV4-3
CASSQPGGTQYF
>-|15|TRBJ2-1|TRBV28
CASSLVWGASNEQFF
>-|15|TRBJ2-5|TRBV11-2
CASSLAGGVDETQYF
>-|16|TRBJ2-2|TRBV7-9
CASSLARTSSDGELFF
>-|16|TRBJ2-1|TRBV15
CATSRVGTSGVYEQFF
>-|11|TRBJ2-1|TRBV7-8
CASSLVDEQFF
>-|14|TRBJ2-7|TRBV7-9
CASSLTGGTYEQYF
>-|13|TRBJ2-7|TRBV7-9
CASSLIFEGEQYF
>-|13|TRBJ1-2|TRBV28
CASSSTSNYGYTF